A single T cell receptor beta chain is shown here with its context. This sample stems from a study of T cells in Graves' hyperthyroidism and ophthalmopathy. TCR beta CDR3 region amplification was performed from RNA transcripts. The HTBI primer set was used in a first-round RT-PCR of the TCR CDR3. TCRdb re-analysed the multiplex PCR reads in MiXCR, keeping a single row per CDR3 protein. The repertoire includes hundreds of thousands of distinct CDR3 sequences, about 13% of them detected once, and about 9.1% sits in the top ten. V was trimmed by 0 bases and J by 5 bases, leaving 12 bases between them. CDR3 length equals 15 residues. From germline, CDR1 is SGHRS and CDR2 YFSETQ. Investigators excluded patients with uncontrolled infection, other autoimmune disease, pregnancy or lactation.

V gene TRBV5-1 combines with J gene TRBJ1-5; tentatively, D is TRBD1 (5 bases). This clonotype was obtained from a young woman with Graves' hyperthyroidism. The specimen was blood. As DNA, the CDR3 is TGCGCCAGCAGCTTGGGGGGCTCGCAATATCAGCCCCAGCATTTT. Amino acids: CASSLGGSQYQPQHF.